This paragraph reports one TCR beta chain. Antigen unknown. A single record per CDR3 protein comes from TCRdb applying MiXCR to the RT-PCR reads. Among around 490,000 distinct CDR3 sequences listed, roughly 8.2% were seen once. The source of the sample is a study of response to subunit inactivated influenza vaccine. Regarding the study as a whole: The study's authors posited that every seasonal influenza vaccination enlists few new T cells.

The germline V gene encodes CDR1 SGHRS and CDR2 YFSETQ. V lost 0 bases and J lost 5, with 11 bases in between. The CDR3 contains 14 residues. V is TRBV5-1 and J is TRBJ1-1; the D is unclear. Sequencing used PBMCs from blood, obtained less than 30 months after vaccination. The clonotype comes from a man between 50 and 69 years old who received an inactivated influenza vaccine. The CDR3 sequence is CASSLEVGRTEAFF. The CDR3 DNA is TGCGCCAGCAGCTTGGAAGTGGGGAGAACTGAAGCTTTCTTT.